A single T cell receptor beta chain is shown here with its context. Its antigen remains unidentified. The source of the sample is a study of radiotherapy plus CTLA-4 blockade in lung cancer. About the study: Of the patients, about 17% showed objective responses and more than 30% attained disease control. The study's findings and limits: There was expansion of tumor-derived TCR clones in blood after radiotherapy plus ipilimumab. It was early blood T cell clone dynamics, with interferon-beta, that reportedly best predicted response.

CTLA-4 blockade using ipilimumab, together with focal radiation, was received by patients with chemo-refractory metastatic non-small-cell lung cancer. This CDR3 has 15 amino acids. Trimming took 4 bases from V and 2 from J, leaving 14 bases between them. From germline, CDR1 is SGHRS and CDR2 YFSETQ. The protocol was immunoSEQ multiplex PCR, while the TCRdb copy is restricted to in-frame clones and leaves out a portion. The profile shows 35,000 to 50,000 clones, 70% to 75% of them singletons. The rearrangement uses TRBV5-1 and TRBJ2-3; D may be TRBD2 (6 bases). This TCR derives from a human donor with non-small cell lung cancer who had a complete response to radiotherapy plus ipilimumab. The sequencing used peripheral blood, collected from a patient treated with radiotherapy plus ipilimumab. In DNA form, the CDR3 reads TGCGCCAGCAGCCGTAGCGGAGGGGACACAGATACGCAGTATTTT. As protein: CASSRSGGDTDTQYF.